The 9 T cell receptor beta chains presented below share a single source sample, sequenced in a study of shared clonotypes between healthy human individuals (dated by TCRdb to 2020 to 2021). Library prep was done by the immunoSEQ multiplex PCR assay. TCRdb holds this immuneACCESS table with in-frame rearrangements only. Some clones are missing; in checked studies, unresolved V genes explain under half, and the rest has no known cause. The sample yields approximately 2,300,000 clones; about nine tenths were counted once. Clones ranked in the top ten supply around 0.4% of the sample. The sample consisted of naive CD4+ T cells from PBMCs. Reading the label with the study, this specimen's cell subset or site is: CD45RA+ positively selected. These TCRs come from a man younger than 30 in good health. Some clones in this sample may be carry-over from other donors' samples.

This chain uses TRBV5-1 with TRBJ2-7; a possible D gene is TRBD2 (6 bases). Germline V lookup: CDR1 SGHRS, CDR2 YFSETQ. This CDR3 is built from 15 residues. The V and J ends lost 3 bases and 1 base respectively, with 14 bases between them. CDR3 region: CASSSRRDSSYEQYF. CDR3 bases: TGCGCCAGCAGCTCGAGGCGGGACTCATCCTACGAGCAGTACTTC. The full variable domain, completed using reference TRBV5-1 and TRBJ2-7, is KAGVTQTPRYLIKTRGQQVTLSCSPISGHRSVSWYQQTPGQGLQFLFEYFSETQRNKGNFPGRFSGRQFSNSRSEMNVSTLELGDSALYLCASSSRRDSSYEQYFGPGTRLTVT.

The chain links TRBV7-2 to TRBJ2-3, with TRBD1 as a possible D gene (6 bases). Germline loops: CDR1 SGHTA, CDR2 FQGNSA. The CDR3 has 16 residues. V was trimmed by 5 bases and J by 3 bases, leaving 18 bases between them. The CDR3 bases are TGTGCCAGCAGCAGGCTATCAGGGGTTATGACAGATACGCAGTATTTT. This codes for CASSRLSGVMTDTQYF.

The genes are TRBV18 and TRBJ1-2, with D hard to call. The germline gives CDR1 KGHSH, CDR2 LQKENI. Trimming took 5 bases from V and 0 from J, leaving 10 bases between them. This CDR3 region has 14 residues. The CDR3 DNA reads as TGTGCCAGCTCAAGTCAGACCACTAACTATGGCTACACCTTC. This codes for CASSSQTTNYGYTF.

The chain is built from TRBV28 and TRBJ1-4, with 8 bases fitting TRBD1. Losses at the gene ends were 6 bases for V and 8 bases for J; bases not matched to a gene: 11. The germline CDR1 and CDR2 sequences are MDHEN and SYDVKM. There are 15 residues in the CDR3. In nucleotides, the CDR3 is TGTGCCAGCAGGCACAGGGGGGCCGGAGAAGAAAAACTGTTTTTT. Its translation: CASRHRGAGEEKLFF.

This clone was detected once. The chain employs TRBV7-8 and TRBJ1-2, with TRBD1 matching 7 bases. Germline CDR1 is SGHVS and CDR2 is FQNEAQ. V was pared by 1 base and J by 7 bases, with 9 bases of the junction left unmatched. The CDR3 contains 15 residues. The CDR3 DNA follows: TGTGCCAGCAGCTTAGGGACTGACAGGGCGGGTGGCTACACCTTC. This encodes CASSLGTDRAGGYTF.

V is TRBV18 and J is TRBJ2-1; 9 nucleotides align to TRBD2. V gave up 0 bases and J gave up 7 bases; unmatched junction bases: 7. The germline V gene encodes CDR1 KGHSH and CDR2 LQKENI. CDR3 length: 16 amino acids. Here the CDR3 DNA reads TGTGCCAGCTCACCACCTGGCGGGAGGGCCGGGAATGAGCAGTTCTTC. It is translated as CASSPPGGRAGNEQFF.

This sequence joins TRBV7-9 and TRBJ2-7; a possible D gene is TRBD2 (5 bases). From germline, CDR1 is SEHNR and CDR2 FQNEAQ (reference sequence). This CDR3 is 13 amino acids long. With 0 bases removed from V and 7 bases from J, the gap between germline ends came to 10 bases. The CDR3 DNA sequence: TGTGCCAGCAGCTTAGCTGAGGGCAGGGAGCAGTACTTC. Amino acid sequence: CASSLAEGREQYF.

The CDR3 protein is CASSLASSAEQFF. CDR3 nucleotides: TGTGCCAGCAGCTTAGCCTCCTCCGCTGAGCAGTTCTTC. The rearrangement uses TRBV7-3 and TRBJ2-1; D remains unclear. The V gene's germline CDR1 is SGHTA and CDR2 FQGTGA. The length of the CDR3 is 13 residues. Trimming took 2 bases from V and 9 from J, leaving 11 bases between them.

The gene calls are TRBV7-9 and TRBJ2-2; 10 bases match TRBD1. Trimming cost V 2 bases and J 4 bases; bases outside gene matches: 1. This CDR3 contains 15 residues. CDR1 is SEHNR and CDR2 is FQNEAQ in the germline V gene (reference sequence). The DNA for the CDR3 is TGTGCCAGCAGCTTACGGGACAGGGGCACCGGGGAGCTGTTTTTT. Its translation is CASSLRDRGTGELFF.